This is a list of T cell receptor beta chains from one sample in a study of T cell responses to AZD1222 COVID-19 vaccine. Some clones are missing from TCRdb's copy, which holds only in-frame ones; the method was immunoSEQ multiplex PCR. The sample yields roughly 100,000 clones, under 90% seen once. The sample here was peripheral blood, taken on day 0 of AZD1222 vaccination. These TCRs come from an adult in good health. CDR3s include the opening cysteine and the closing phenylalanine or tryptophan. Each record gives: J gene, D gene, V gene, clone size, CDR3 DNA, CDR3 protein. A D gene is named only where the DNA matches it firmly. Some rows mark clone size as missing; the rest say once, few, many or name a class of expanded clone.

TRBJ1-5 NA TRBV19 NA TGTGCCAGTAGTGCACAGAGGGGTCAGCCCCAGCATTTT CASSAQRGQPQHF
TRBJ1-5 NA TRBV6-5 NA TGTGCCAGCAGCTTGGACAATAGCAATCAGCCCCAGCATTTT CASSLDNSNQPQHF
TRBJ2-7 TRBD2 TRBV5-4 NA TGTGCCAGCAGCCCGCGGACTAGCGGGAGGTACGAGCAGTACTTC CASSPRTSGRYEQYF
TRBJ2-7 NA TRBV21-1 NA TGTGCCAGCAGCAAAAAGAAGGGGCAGGGACCCTACGAGCAGTACTTC CASSKKKGQGPYEQYF
TRBJ1-4 NA TRBV28 NA TGTGCCAGCAGACCTGACCCTGCAACTAATGAAAAACTGTTTTTT CASRPDPATNEKLFF
TRBJ2-1 TRBD1 TRBV13 NA TGTGCCAGCAGCCGCGCTACGTTACAGGGGCCCGGAGAGCAGTTCTTC CASSRATLQGPGEQFF
TRBJ2-7 TRBD2 TRBV19 once TGTGCCAGTAGTATCCGGACTAGCGGGCGCTCCTACGAGCAGTACTTC CASSIRTSGRSYEQYF
TRBJ2-3 TRBD2 TRBV30 NA TGTGCCTGGAGTGCTCTAGCGGGAGGGCCCGATACGCAGTATTTT CAWSALAGGPDTQYF
TRBJ2-7 NA TRBV5-1 few TGCGCCAGCAGCCTGGACGGGATCTACGAGCAGTACTTC CASSLDGIYEQYF
TRBJ1-4 TRBD1 TRBV6-1 NA TGTGCCAGCAGTGAGTTTAAGGGGGCGACTAATGAAAAACTGTTTTTT CASSEFKGATNEKLFF
TRBJ2-7 TRBD1 TRBV4-3 NA TGCGCCAGCAGCCAACGAGACAGGGAAGGTACGGAGCAGTACTTC CASSQRDREGTEQYF
TRBJ2-7 NA TRBV7-8 NA TGTGCCAGCAGCTTAGGAGGGCGGAGCTCCTACGAGCAGTACTTC CASSLGGRSSYEQYF
TRBJ2-1 NA TRBV29-1 NA TGCAGCGTTGGGGAATGGCTAGGCGAGCAGTTCTTC CSVGEWLGEQFF
TRBJ2-2 TRBD1 TRBV19 NA TGTGCCAGTAGTACAAACAGGGGGTCTCGGGAGCTGTTTTTT CASSTNRGSRELFF
TRBJ2-2 TRBD2 TRBV5-1 NA TGCGCCAGCAGCTGGACCGGGACTACTAACACCGGGGAGCTGTTTTTT CASSWTGTTNTGELFF
TRBJ1-5 NA TRBV19 few TGTGCCAGTAGTATAGAAGCAGTAGGCCAGCCCCAGCATTTT CASSIEAVGQPQHF
TRBJ2-7 NA TRBV20-1 NA TGCAGTGCTAGTGCGGAGGGCCGTACCTACGAGCAGTACTTC CSASAEGRTYEQYF
TRBJ1-2 NA TRBV9 NA TGTGCCAGCAGCCGCAATGCAGGGTTTGACTACACCTTC CASSRNAGFDYTF
TRBJ1-3 NA TRBV5-6 NA TGTGCCAGCAGCTTTATGACAGCCCCCTCTGGAAACACCATATATTTT CASSFMTAPSGNTIYF